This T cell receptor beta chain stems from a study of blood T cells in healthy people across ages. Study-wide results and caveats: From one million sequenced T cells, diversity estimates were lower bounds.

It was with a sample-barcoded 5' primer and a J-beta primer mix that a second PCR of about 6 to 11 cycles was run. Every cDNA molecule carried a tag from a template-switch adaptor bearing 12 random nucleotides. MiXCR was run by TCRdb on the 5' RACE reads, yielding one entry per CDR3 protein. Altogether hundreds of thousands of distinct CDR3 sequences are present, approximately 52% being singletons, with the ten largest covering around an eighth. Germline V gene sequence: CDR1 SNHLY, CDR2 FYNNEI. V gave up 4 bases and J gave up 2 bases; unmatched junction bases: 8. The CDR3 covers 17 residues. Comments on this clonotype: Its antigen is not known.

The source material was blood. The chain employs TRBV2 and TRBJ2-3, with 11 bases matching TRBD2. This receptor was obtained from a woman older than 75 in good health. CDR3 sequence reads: CASSVDGLAGNTDTQYF. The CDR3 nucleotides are TGTGCCAGCAGTGTGGATGGACTAGCGGGTAACACAGATACGCAGTATTTT.